Following are 22 T cell receptor beta chains from one sample sequenced in a study of Tregs in tolerant kidney transplant recipients (dated by TCRdb to between 2017 and 2020). In light of the paper, this sample's time point label describes: blood sample drawn before combined kidney and bone marrow transplant. Receptor libraries were prepared by the immunoSEQ multiplex PCR assay. TCRdb stores this immuneACCESS table with in-frame sequences only. Part of the clones is absent; in the studies checked, under half of the shortfall reflects unresolved V genes, and no reason is known for the rest. This sample lists some 66,000 clones; about nine tenths were detected once. Of the sample, about 10% is held by the ten largest clones. Here the sequenced sample was CD8+ T cells from blood, taken before the transplant. The origin of the receptors is a human donor who received a combined kidney and bone marrow transplant.

The CDR3 sequence is CASSQEGGVGQPQHF. DNA of the CDR3: TGCGCCAGCAGCCAAGAAGGAGGGGTAGGTCAGCCCCAGCATTTT. V usage is TRBV4-3 and J usage is TRBJ1-5; D might be TRBD1 (5 bases). Germline CDR1 is LGHNA and CDR2 is YSLEER. CDR3 size: 15 residues. Trimming took off 0 bases at V and 6 bases at J, with 12 bases between the two ends.

The rearrangement joins TRBV5-6 to TRBJ1-5; 7 nucleotides line up with TRBD1. V lost 4 bases to trimming and J lost 6 bases; unmatched junction nucleotides: 7. Looked up from germline, CDR1 is SGHDT and CDR2 is YYEEEE. CDR3 length: 14 residues. DNA of the CDR3: TGTGCCAGCAGCCATGGGACAGTCAGTCAGCCCCAGCATTTT. Translated: CASSHGTVSQPQHF.

The genes are TRBV4-1 and TRBJ2-7; D unclear. This CDR3 region has 17 residues. The germline V gene has CDR1 MGHRA and CDR2 YSYEKL. The V and J ends lost 0 bases and 0 bases respectively, with 15 bases between them. DNA of the CDR3: TGCGCCAGCAGCCAAGAATCGTTGGGCACTCCCTCCTACGAGCAGTACTTC. It specifies CASSQESLGTPSYEQYF.

This chain links TRBV4-3 with TRBJ2-2; a possible D gene is TRBD1 (5 bases). The germline V gene has CDR1 LGHNA and CDR2 YSLEER. Trimming took 1 base from V and 8 from J, leaving 8 bases between them. This CDR3 region has 13 residues. This CDR3 reads CASSQGGRGELFF. The CDR3 coding sequence is TGCGCCAGCAGCCAAGGGGGCCGAGGGGAGCTGTTTTTT.

The chain combines TRBV4-3 with TRBJ1-2; a weak D match, TRBD1 (5 bases). The germline V and J ends were trimmed by 1 base and 5 bases, with 11 bases remaining between them. CDR3 length: 14 residues. Germline V gene data show CDR1 as LGHNA and CDR2 as YSLEER. The CDR3 loop is CASSQGLRGYGYTF. The CDR3 bases are TGCGCCAGCAGCCAAGGACTACGGGGGTATGGCTACACCTTC.

This clone has a handful of counts. V usage is TRBV10-3 and J usage is TRBJ2-2, with 9 bases that match TRBD2. The CDR3 spans 15 residues. The trim removed 10 bases at V and 3 bases at J, leaving 9 bases unmatched. The germline CDR1 and CDR2 sequences are ENHRY and SYGVKD. The CDR3: CASGGGAVDTGELFF. The CDR3 DNA reads TGTGCCAGCGGCGGGGGGGCCGTTGACACCGGGGAGCTGTTTTTT.

The rearrangement uses TRBV7-2 and TRBJ1-1; D uncertain. Trimming stripped 7 bases from V and 3 bases from J, with 24 bases between. Per germline, CDR1 SGHTA and CDR2 FQGNSA. This CDR3 spans 17 amino acids. CDR3 region: CASTPNPGVDYYTEAFF. The CDR3 coding sequence is TGTGCCAGCACCCCAAACCCCGGGGTCGATTATTACACTGAAGCTTTCTTT.

This chain uses TRBV4-3 with TRBJ2-1; 8 nucleotides align to TRBD2. The CDR3 is 16 amino acids. CDR1 is LGHNA and CDR2 is YSLEER in the germline V gene. After removal of 0 bases from V and 8 bases from J, the junction contained 9 bases not matched to a gene. CDR3 residues: CASSQDPAGDGDEQFF. The CDR3 region has the DNA TGCGCCAGCAGCCAAGATCCAGCGGGAGATGGGGATGAGCAGTTCTTC.

The CDR3 DNA sequence: TGTGCCAGCAGTGACCTAGGGAGCGAGCAGTACTTC. This sequence encodes CASSDLGSEQYF. The V and J genes are TRBV6-5 and TRBJ2-7; maybe TRBD2 (5 bases). This CDR3 is 12 amino acids long. V was trimmed by 5 bases and J by 6 bases, leaving 11 bases between them. Per the germline V gene, CDR1 is MNHEY and CDR2 is SVGAGI.

J is TRBJ2-7 and V is TRBV27; TRBD2 matches 8 bases. The CDR3 has 17 amino acids. Germline CDR1 is MNHEY and CDR2 is SMNVEV (reference sequence). J lost 4 bases, V lost 10 bases, and 21 bases had no gene match. The DNA of the CDR3 is TGTGCCACCAGCCGGAGCCAACGGATCGCGGGGGGATACGAGCAGTACTTC. Residues: CATSRSQRIAGGYEQYF.

Concerning this clone: The same CDR3 arises from other DNA sequences in this sample as well. CDR3 in DNA: TGCGCCAGCAGTCAAAGAGAGGGTGGGAAAGTTTCACCCCTCCACTTT. This sequence encodes CASSQREGGKVSPLHF. The chain recombines TRBV23-1 with TRBJ1-6, with unresolved D. TRBV23-1 carries the ORF label, with uncertain function. V lost 2 bases, J lost 9 bases, and 17 bases lay in between. The length of the CDR3 is 16 residues.

The J gene is TRBJ2-1, the V gene TRBV19; the match to TRBD2 covers 12 bases. Trimming cost V 4 bases and J 5 bases; bases outside gene matches: 3. This CDR3 has 15 residues. The germline CDR1 and CDR2 sequences are LNHDA and SQIVND (reference sequence). As DNA, the CDR3 is TGTGCCAGTAGTAAGACTAGCGGGGGACACAATGAGCAGTTCTTC. Its protein is CASSKTSGGHNEQFF.

The V and J genes are TRBV11-2 and TRBJ1-2, with 7 bases that match TRBD1. CDR3 length equals 16 residues. Germline V CDR1 and CDR2: SGHAT, FQNNGV. Trimming took 5 bases from V and 8 from J; bases not matched to a gene: 17. The DNA of the CDR3 is TGTGCCAGCAGCCCCCGGGGTGGGACAGTAGTAAGCGGCTACACCTTC. Its protein is CASSPRGGTVVSGYTF. The variable domain in full, completed from reference TRBV11-2 and TRBJ1-2, reads EAGVAQSPRYKIIEKRQSVAFWCNPISGHATLYWYQQILGQGPKLLIQFQNNGVVDDSQLPKDRFSAERLKGVDSTLKIQPAKLEDSAVYLCASSPRGGTVVSGYTFGSGTRLTVV.

The chain's CDR3 is CASSVLTALSYNEQFF. The CDR3 DNA reads TGTGCCAGCAGCGTGTTGACAGCGCTATCCTACAATGAGCAGTTCTTC. This chain joins TRBV9 and TRBJ2-1; TRBD1 is a possible D gene (5 bases). The CDR3 loop spans 16 amino acids. Trimming shortened V by 2 bases and J by 1 base, and 13 bases separated the two germline ends. Germline loops: CDR1 SGDLS, CDR2 YYNGEE.

The chain combines TRBV19 with TRBJ1-1; 7 nucleotides agree with TRBD1. V dropped 5 bases and J dropped 4; count of bases not matched to a gene: 7. CDR3 size: 14 residues. Germline lookup yields CDR1 LNHDA and CDR2 SQIVND (reference sequence). The CDR3 is CASSAGGGATEAFF. The DNA of the CDR3 is TGTGCCAGTAGTGCGGGAGGGGGCGCCACTGAAGCTTTCTTT.

The gene calls are TRBV6-1 and TRBJ1-3; TRBD1 matches 8 bases. The CDR3 contains 15 residues. Germline CDR1 reads MNHNS; CDR2 reads SASEGT. After removal of 6 bases from V and 4 bases from J, the junction contained 8 bases not matched to a gene. CDR3 region: CASREDRVGGNTIYF. In DNA form, the CDR3 reads TGTGCCAGCAGGGAGGACAGGGTGGGAGGAAACACCATATATTTT.

The chain couples TRBV6-1 to TRBJ2-7, with a tentative D call TRBD1 (5 bases). V gave up 5 bases and J gave up 4 bases, with 12 bases separating them. This CDR3 spans 13 amino acids. CDR1 MNHNS and CDR2 SASEGT come from the germline V gene. CDR3 sequence: CASSITGVYEQYF. The CDR3 DNA sequence: TGTGCCAGCAGTATTACAGGAGTTTACGAGCAGTACTTC.

V usage is TRBV27 and J usage is TRBJ1-3; D remains ambiguous. This CDR3 region has 14 residues. The germline V gene encodes CDR1 MNHEY and CDR2 SMNVEV (reference sequence). Trimming left V 5 bases short and J 1 base short, with 9 bases between. In DNA form, the CDR3 reads TGTGCCAGCAGTCTACGGGGTTCTGGAAACACCATATATTTT. It translates to CASSLRGSGNTIYF.

This chain's CDR3 is CASNTGRLGYTF. CDR3 DNA: TGTGCCAGTAACACAGGGCGGCTTGGCTACACCTTC. V gene TRBV19 combines with J gene TRBJ1-2, with D maybe TRBD1 (6 bases). The CDR3 extends over 12 amino acids. The germline V gene encodes CDR1 LNHDA and CDR2 SQIVND (reference sequence). Trimming shortened V by 7 bases and J by 7 bases, and 13 bases separated the two germline ends.

The chain couples TRBV30 to TRBJ2-5, with D possibly TRBD2 on 5 matching bases. This CDR3 region has 14 residues. The ends were cut back, 0 bases at V and 0 bases at J, with 8 bases in the middle. Germline CDR1 is GTSNPN and CDR2 is SVGIG (reference sequence). CDR3 region: CAWSVRGYQETQYF. CDR3 DNA: TGTGCCTGGAGTGTACGAGGGTACCAAGAGACCCAGTACTTC.

The chain couples TRBV7-9 to TRBJ2-5; D may be TRBD2 (5 bases). Judging by the DNA end, TRBJ2-7 fits better; the J call may be wrong. CDR3 size: 14 residues. CDR1 is SEHNR and CDR2 is FQNEAQ in the germline V gene (reference sequence). The CDR3 reads CASSWSSGSYEQYF. In nucleotides, the CDR3 is TGTGCCAGCAGCTGGTCAAGCGGCTCCTACGAGCAGTACTTC.

The chain employs TRBV6-5 and TRBJ2-2; 8 positions agree with TRBD1. This CDR3 spans 16 amino acids. V dropped 4 bases and J dropped 6; count of bases not matched to a gene: 10. The germline V gene encodes CDR1 MNHEY and CDR2 SVGAGI. CDR3: CASSFTTGTGAGELFF. In DNA form, the CDR3 reads TGTGCCAGCAGTTTCACCACCGGGACAGGTGCCGGGGAGCTGTTTTTT.